A single T cell receptor (beta chain) is shown here with its context. This entry is derived from a study of blood T cell repertoires in COVID-19. Sequenced by immunoSEQ multiplex PCR; TCRdb stores in-frame clones only, minus some. Counted here are 200,000 to 300,000 clones, around 86% occurring once; the ten biggest clones make up approximately 2.4%. Germline V gene sequence: CDR1 SGHTA, CDR2 FQGNSA. V was pared by 6 bases and J by 3 bases, with 8 bases between. The CDR3 is 12 residues long. The chain recombines TRBV7-2 with TRBJ1-2; D is uncertain. The sample was PBMCs or T cells enriched from blood (not recorded which). This clonotype was sampled from a woman in her late teens or twenties who had recovered from COVID-19. The CDR3 coding sequence is TGTGCCAGCAGTAAGGACTACTATGGCTACACCTTC. It is translated as CASSKDYYGYTF.